These 31 T cell receptor beta chains share one sample of origin, sequenced in a study of blood T cell repertoires in COVID-19. Sequencing was performed with immunoSEQ multiplex PCR; in TCRdb, only in-frame clones are kept and a portion is missing. This sample yields 390,000 or so clones, of which more than 75% are seen a single time; about 9.4% belongs to the top ten. Source material: PBMCs or T cells enriched from blood (not recorded which). Source of these receptors: a woman between 45 and 60 years old who had recovered from COVID-19.

V usage is TRBV5-1 and J usage is TRBJ2-3, with 9 bases lining up with TRBD2. The CDR3 extends over 14 amino acids. Germline CDR1 SGHRS, CDR2 YFSETQ. V was clipped by 4 bases and J by 5 bases; unmatched bases: 5. In DNA, the CDR3 is TGCGCCAGCAGCCCGGGACTAGCAGAAGATACGCAGTATTTT. Protein product: CASSPGLAEDTQYF.

A note on this clone: Other DNA sequences in this specimen translate into the identical CDR3. CDR3 nucleotide sequence: TGTGCCAGCCGGGACAGAGGAGAGACCCAGTACTTC. It yields the protein CASRDRGETQYF. V and J are TRBV2 and TRBJ2-5, with 7 nucleotides matching TRBD1. V shed 8 bases, J shed 4 bases, and the junction held 4 bases outside the gene matches. Germline V gene sequence: CDR1 SNHLY, CDR2 FYNNEI. The CDR3 length is 12 residues.

This clone has only one observation. The genes are TRBV18 and TRBJ2-4, with a weak D call TRBD1 (7 bases). Between the trimmed V and J ends, which lost 2 bases and 3 bases, there was a span of 14 bases. This CDR3 has 16 amino acids. Germline values: CDR1 KGHSH, CDR2 LQKENI. CDR3 protein: CASSPFGQEGKNIQYF. CDR3 in DNA: TGTGCCAGCTCACCATTCGGACAGGAGGGCAAAAACATTCAGTACTTC.

The CDR3 DNA follows: TGTGCCAGCAGTTACTCCGGCAGCGGCAATCAGCCCCAGCATTTT. This translates into CASSYSGSGNQPQHF. The chain recombines TRBV6-2 or TRBV6-3 with TRBJ1-5, with D unresolved. V lost 0 bases to trimming and J lost 2 bases, with 8 bases between them. The germline gives CDR1 MNHEY, CDR2 SVGEGT. The CDR3 runs to 15 residues.

On this clone itself: No DNA is shown, since the ends of the CDR3 on it are uncertain; the CDR3 is the one TCRdb lists. The chain uses TRBV19 and TRBJ2-1; the table names TRBD2, a call not compared with the DNA. The CDR3 adds up to 14 amino acids, both ends counted. CDR1 LNHDA and CDR2 SQIVND come from the germline V gene (reference sequence). The CDR3: CASTSGLAANEQFF.

This chain uses TRBV7-8 with TRBJ2-7, with TRBD2 as a possible D gene (5 bases). CDR1 is SGHVS and CDR2 is FQNEAQ in the germline V gene. The CDR3 length is 14 residues. The V end was cut by 0 bases, the J end by 3 bases, with 9 bases between. The CDR3 sequence: CASSLARGIYEQYF. The CDR3 bases are TGTGCCAGCAGCTTAGCTCGGGGTATCTACGAGCAGTACTTC.

This chain connects TRBV7-8 to TRBJ1-3, with D perhaps TRBD1 (5 bases). The germline V gene encodes CDR1 SGHVS and CDR2 FQNEAQ. V was cut by 2 bases and J by 7 bases, with 12 bases left in between. This CDR3 comprises 14 residues. The CDR3 nucleotides read TGTGCCAGCAGCTTACTCAGGGAGGCGAACACCATATATTTT. This sequence encodes CASSLLREANTIYF.

The chain couples TRBV28 to TRBJ1-6, with D possibly matching TRBD1 (6 bases). V was cut by 7 bases and J by 7 bases, with 14 bases left in between. The CDR3 runs 14 residues. Germline CDR1 reads MDHEN; CDR2 reads SYDVKM. The CDR3 spells CASNRGGGNSPLHF. The CDR3 DNA sequence: TGTGCCAGCAACCGAGGGGGGGGGAATTCACCCCTCCACTTT.

V and J are TRBV7-8 and TRBJ1-6, with a weak D call TRBD1 (5 bases). The CDR3 consists of 16 residues. The germline V gene encodes CDR1 SGHVS and CDR2 FQNEAQ. The ends were cut back, 4 bases at V and 7 bases at J, with 17 bases in the middle. The CDR3 region has the DNA TGTGCCAGCAGCTCGTCTACCGGGACTGGAAATTCACCCCTCCACTTT. Translation: CASSSSTGTGNSPLHF. The full variable domain, with the rest looked up from reference TRBV7-8 and TRBJ1-6, is GAGVSQSPRYKVAKRGQDVALRCDPISGHVSLFWYQQALGQGPEFLTYFQNEAQLDKSGLPSDRFFAERPEGSVSTLKIQRTQQEDSAVYLCASSSSTGTGNSPLHFGNGTRLTVT.

In nucleotides, the CDR3 is TGTGCCAGCAGCCCAGGGATGCTTAGCAATCAGCCCCAGCATTTT. This gives the protein CASSPGMLSNQPQHF. V gene TRBV5-5 combines with J gene TRBJ1-5; D is perhaps TRBD1 (5 bases). V lost 4 bases to trimming and J lost 0 bases, with 11 bases between them. Germline CDR1 reads SGHKS; CDR2 reads YYEKEE (reference sequence). CDR3 size: 15 residues.

V gene TRBV5-6 combines with J gene TRBJ1-1; a possible D gene is TRBD1 (5 bases). The CDR3 loop spans 14 amino acids. V was trimmed by 6 bases and J by 6 bases, leaving 18 bases between them. Germline V gives CDR1 SGHDT, CDR2 YYEEEE. CDR3: CASTYVGTMAEAFF. The CDR3 DNA reads as TGTGCCAGCACCTACGTGGGGACTATGGCTGAAGCTTTCTTT.

The rearrangement links TRBV12-3 or TRBV12-4 to TRBJ2-7, with D perhaps TRBD1 (5 bases). V was clipped by 3 bases and J by 5 bases, with 11 bases between them. The CDR3 runs to 13 residues. CDR3 nucleotide sequence: TGTGCCAGCAGTTTTGGCCAGGGTAACGAGCAGTACTTC. This codes for CASSFGQGNEQYF.

The J gene is TRBJ1-5, the V gene TRBV19, with 10 bases fitting TRBD1. This CDR3 comprises 14 residues. The V gene's germline CDR1 is LNHDA and CDR2 SQIVND (reference sequence). With V trimmed by 10 bases and J by 7 bases, 10 bases remained unmatched. CDR3 sequence: CATLGTGVWQPQHF. The CDR3 DNA follows: TGTGCCACTCTCGGGACAGGGGTCTGGCAGCCCCAGCATTTT.

This clone was counted between two and nine times. The gene calls are TRBV7-9 and TRBJ1-1; no firm D call. CDR3 length: 12 residues. Looked up from germline, CDR1 is SEHNR and CDR2 is FQNEAQ (reference sequence). V gave up 8 bases and J gave up 1 base, with 8 bases separating them. The CDR3 spells CASGRGNTEAFF. The CDR3 nucleotides are TGTGCCAGCGGTCGGGGGAACACTGAAGCTTTCTTT.

In nucleotides, the CDR3 is TGTGCCAGCTCACCACGACAGAACTCCTACGAGCAGTACTTC. It yields the protein CASSPRQNSYEQYF. The chain has TRBV18 and TRBJ2-7, with TRBD1 as a possible D gene (5 bases). The CDR3 runs 14 residues. The ends were cut back, 1 base at V and 0 bases at J, with 7 bases in the middle. The germline V gene encodes CDR1 KGHSH and CDR2 LQKENI.

The rearrangement links TRBV29-1 to TRBJ2-4; D remains unclear. The V end lost 6 bases, the J end lost 0 bases, and 15 bases lay between the germline ends. The CDR3 has 15 amino acids. Germline CDR1 and CDR2: SQVTM and ANQGSEA. CDR3 in DNA: TGCAGCGTAACCCTGCCAGTGGTAGCCAAAAACATTCAGTACTTC. As protein: CSVTLPVVAKNIQYF.

The chain employs TRBV27 and TRBJ2-7; weak D call: TRBD1 (5 bases). This CDR3 contains 15 residues. Germline loops: CDR1 MNHEY, CDR2 SMNVEV (reference sequence). The ends were cut back, 2 bases at V and 0 bases at J, with 11 bases in the middle. CDR3 loop: CASSLLQGVSYEQYF. CDR3 nucleotides: TGTGCCAGCAGTTTACTCCAGGGTGTCTCCTACGAGCAGTACTTC.

V and J are TRBV6-5 and TRBJ2-5; 10 bases line up with TRBD2. Germline lookup yields CDR1 MNHEY and CDR2 SVGAGI. The CDR3 runs to 16 residues. V shed 4 bases and J 1 base; nucleotides not matched to a gene: 6. CDR3 sequence: CASSSPAGGTQETQYF. As DNA, the CDR3 is TGTGCCAGCAGTTCCCCAGCGGGAGGGACCCAAGAGACCCAGTACTTC.

This clone has just one count. CDR3 in amino acids: CASSQTYEQYF. The CDR3 nucleotides are TGTGCCAGTTCACAGACCTACGAGCAGTACTTC. The chain links TRBV6-5 to TRBJ2-7; no reliable D call. The germline V gene has CDR1 MNHEY and CDR2 SVGAGI. The CDR3 runs to 11 residues. Trimming shortened V by 9 bases and J by 2 bases, and 8 bases separated the two germline ends.

The chain has TRBV19 and TRBJ2-7, with a weak D call TRBD1 (6 bases). The V end lost 4 bases, the J end lost 1 base, and 11 bases lay between the germline ends. The CDR3 covers 14 residues. The germline V gene encodes CDR1 LNHDA and CDR2 SQIVND (reference sequence). DNA of the CDR3: TGTGCCAGTAGTACAAGACAGGCTTCCTACGAGCAGTACTTC. It translates to CASSTRQASYEQYF.

The V call is TRBV4-1, the J call TRBJ2-3, with 8 nucleotides matching TRBD2. This CDR3 is 18 amino acids long. CDR1 and CDR2 from the germline V gene are MGHRA and YSYEKL. V was pared by 0 bases and J by 1 base, with 9 bases of the junction left unmatched. CDR3 bases: TGCGCCAGCAGCCAAGAACCGCCTAGCGGGTGGGGCACAGATACGCAGTATTTT. Its translation is CASSQEPPSGWGTDTQYF.

Only one count was recorded for this clone. The rearrangement uses TRBV7-9 and TRBJ2-7, with D hard to call. Between the trimmed V and J ends, which lost 5 bases and 2 bases, there was a span of 10 bases. The CDR3 extends over 13 amino acids. Germline CDR1 and CDR2: SEHNR and FQNEAQ (reference sequence). Here the CDR3 reads CASSNDTPYEQYF. As DNA, the CDR3 is TGTGCCAGCAGCAACGACACTCCCTACGAGCAGTACTTC.

In DNA form, the CDR3 reads TGTGCCAGCAGTTTAGGGACACCCGAGAGGGAGCTGTTTTTT. This encodes CASSLGTPERELFF. J is TRBJ2-2 and V is TRBV27; D might be TRBD1 (6 bases). The germline V gene encodes CDR1 MNHEY and CDR2 SMNVEV (reference sequence). V was shortened by 2 bases and J by 9 bases, with 13 bases between the two germline ends. There are 14 residues in the CDR3.

Only a few counts were recorded for this clone. CDR3 DNA sequence: TGTGCCTGGAGTGGGGCAGGATTCGCTGAAGCTTTCTTT. It specifies CAWSGAGFAEAFF. This chain connects TRBV30 to TRBJ1-1; D not certain. Germline-derived CDR1 and CDR2 are GTSNPN and SVGIG (reference sequence). V shed 1 base and J shed 6 bases, with 12 bases lying between them. CDR3 length: 13 residues.

The V and J genes are TRBV4-1 and TRBJ2-5, with D possibly being TRBD2 (6 bases). V lost 3 bases and J 0 bases, leaving 11 bases between the germline ends. Per germline, CDR1 MGHRA and CDR2 YSYEKL. This CDR3 is built from 15 residues. CDR3 amino acids: CASSQGGTNQETQYF. The DNA for the CDR3 is TGCGCCAGCAGCCAGGGCGGGACGAACCAAGAGACCCAGTACTTC.

This clone was seen a single time. The chain employs TRBV24-1 and TRBJ2-5; D uncertain. CDR1 KGHDR and CDR2 SFDVKD come from the germline V gene. This CDR3 has 15 residues. V lost 3 bases to trimming and J lost 5 bases, with 15 bases between them. CDR3 residues: CATSDPGQIFETQYF. The CDR3 DNA reads as TGTGCCACCAGTGATCCAGGCCAGATTTTTGAGACCCAGTACTTC.

The gene calls are TRBV5-4 and TRBJ2-1; 7 nucleotides align to TRBD2. V shed 0 bases and J 3 bases; nucleotides not matched to a gene: 6. The CDR3 runs to 16 residues. Germline values: CDR1 SGHNT, CDR2 YYREEE (reference sequence). In DNA form, the CDR3 reads TGTGCCAGCAGCTTGGCTTGGGCGGGGGTCTACAATGAGCAGTTCTTC. Translated: CASSLAWAGVYNEQFF. The variable domain in full, completed from reference TRBV5-4 and TRBJ2-1, reads ETGVTQSPTHLIKTRGQQVTLRCSSQSGHNTVSWYQQALGQGPQFIFQYYREEENGRGNFPPRFSGLQFPNYSSELNVNALELDDSALYLCASSLAWAGVYNEQFFGPGTRLTVL.

The chain joins TRBV6-6 to TRBJ1-1; possible D gene TRBD1, 6 bases. The CDR3 is 16 residues long. V lost 2 bases and J 4 bases, leaving 17 bases between the germline ends. Germline V gene sequence: CDR1 MNHNY, CDR2 SVGAGI (reference sequence). Here the CDR3 reads CASSYQPPGGFTEAFF. The CDR3 bases are TGTGCCAGCAGTTACCAACCCCCGGGGGGCTTCACTGAAGCTTTCTTT.

The V call is TRBV5-1, the J call TRBJ2-5; weak D call: TRBD1 (5 bases). V was clipped by 0 bases and J by 4 bases, with 7 bases between them. Per the germline V gene, CDR1 is SGHRS and CDR2 is YFSETQ. This CDR3 is built from 13 residues. The CDR3 sequence: CASSLADRETQYF. CDR3 in DNA: TGCGCCAGCAGCTTGGCCGACAGAGAGACCCAGTACTTC.

This clone was recorded only once. The chain combines TRBV13 with TRBJ1-3, with 9 bases identical to TRBD1. Unmatched junction bases numbered 7, after V lost 4 bases and J lost 3 bases. Per germline, CDR1 PRHDT and CDR2 FYEKMQ (reference sequence). The CDR3 runs to 16 residues. The CDR3 sequence is CASSSRQGDVGNTIYF. CDR3 DNA sequence: TGTGCCAGCAGCTCAAGACAGGGGGATGTTGGAAACACCATATATTTT.

V usage is TRBV21-1 and J usage is TRBJ2-2; TRBD1, the table's D call, lacks a check against the DNA. TRBV21-1 is listed as a pseudogene. The CDR3 has 16 residues. CDR3 DNA: TGTGCCAAGCATCAGGGGGGCAGGGGGCGCCCCGGGGAGCTGTTTTTT. Translating gives CAKHQGGRGRPGELFF.